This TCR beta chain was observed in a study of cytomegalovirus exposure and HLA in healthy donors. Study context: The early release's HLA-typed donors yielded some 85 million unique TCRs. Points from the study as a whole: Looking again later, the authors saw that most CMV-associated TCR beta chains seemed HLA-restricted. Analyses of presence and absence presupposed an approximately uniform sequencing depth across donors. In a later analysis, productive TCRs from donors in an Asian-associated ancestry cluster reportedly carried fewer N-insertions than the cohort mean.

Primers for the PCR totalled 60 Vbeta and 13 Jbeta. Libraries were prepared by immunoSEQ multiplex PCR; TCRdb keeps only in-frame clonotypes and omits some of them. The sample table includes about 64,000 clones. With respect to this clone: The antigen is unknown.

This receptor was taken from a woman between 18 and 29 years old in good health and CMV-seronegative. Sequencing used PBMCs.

DNA for the CDR3: TGTGCCTGGAGGGGGCGCGGAAAACTGTTTTTT. As protein: CAWRGRGKLFF. The chain combines TRBV30 with TRBJ1-4; maybe TRBD1 (5 bases). Trimming took 3 bases from V and 10 from J, leaving 9 bases between them. Germline CDR1 and CDR2: GTSNPN and SVGIG (reference sequence). The CDR3 covers 11 residues.